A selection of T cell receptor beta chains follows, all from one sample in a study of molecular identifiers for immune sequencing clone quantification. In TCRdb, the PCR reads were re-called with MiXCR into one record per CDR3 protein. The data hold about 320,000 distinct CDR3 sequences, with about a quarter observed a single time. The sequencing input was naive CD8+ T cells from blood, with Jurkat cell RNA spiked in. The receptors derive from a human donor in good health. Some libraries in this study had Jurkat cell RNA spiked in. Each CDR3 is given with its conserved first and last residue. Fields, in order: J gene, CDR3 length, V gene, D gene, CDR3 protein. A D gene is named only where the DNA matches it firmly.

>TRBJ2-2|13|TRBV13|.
CASSLGRAGELFF
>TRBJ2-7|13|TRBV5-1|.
CASSSAPSYEQYF
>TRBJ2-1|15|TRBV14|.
CASSLLGGGKDEQFF
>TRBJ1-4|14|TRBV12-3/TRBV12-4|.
CASIGARANEKLFF
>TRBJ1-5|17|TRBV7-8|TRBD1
CASIPNPRTGDDQPQHF
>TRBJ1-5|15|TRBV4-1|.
CASSLSPETGQPQHF
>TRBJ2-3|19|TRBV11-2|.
CASSPTIWQTTTSTDTQYF
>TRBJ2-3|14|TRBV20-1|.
CSARDADLATTQYF
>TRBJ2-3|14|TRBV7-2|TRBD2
CASSRTSEQDTQYF
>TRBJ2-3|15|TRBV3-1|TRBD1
CASSQDPGQGDTQYF
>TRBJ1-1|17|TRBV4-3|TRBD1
CASSQKGGADRDVEAFF
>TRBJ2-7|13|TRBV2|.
CASTPGVSYEQYF
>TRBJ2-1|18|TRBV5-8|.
CASSFRDVQGTGSNEQFF
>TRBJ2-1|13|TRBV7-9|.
CASSLDRENEQFF
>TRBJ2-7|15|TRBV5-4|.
CASSLPGGRPYEQYF
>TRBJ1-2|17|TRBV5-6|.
CASSPQQSTVFTYGYTF
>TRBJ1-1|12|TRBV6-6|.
CASSYGETEAFF
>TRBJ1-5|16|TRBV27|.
CASSLLGGYGNQPQHF
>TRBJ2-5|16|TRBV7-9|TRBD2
CASSLVSAGGVETQYF
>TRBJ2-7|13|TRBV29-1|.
CSVARPGSYEQYF
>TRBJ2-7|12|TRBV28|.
CASWGIGSEQYF
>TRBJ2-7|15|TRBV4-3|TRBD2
CASSPGTSGGHEQYF
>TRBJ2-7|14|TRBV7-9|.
CASSSVSAGDEQYF
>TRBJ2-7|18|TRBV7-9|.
CASSSPHPDGGRVYEQYF
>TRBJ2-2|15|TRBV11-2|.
CASSSTLPLAGELFF
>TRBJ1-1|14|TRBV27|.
CASSLLGGRGWAFF
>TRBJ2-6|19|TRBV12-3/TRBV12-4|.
CASSAARGDSHSGANVLTF
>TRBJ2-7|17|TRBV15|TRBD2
CATSGTSGGRPLYEQYF
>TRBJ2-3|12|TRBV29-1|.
CSVVYYTDTQYF
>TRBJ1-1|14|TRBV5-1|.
CASSPGPADTEAFF
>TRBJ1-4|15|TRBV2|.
CASNPWEATNDKLFF
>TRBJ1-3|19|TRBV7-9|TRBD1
CASSLAPGVKDRAGKTIYF
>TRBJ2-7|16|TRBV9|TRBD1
CASSLGGSGLSYEQYF
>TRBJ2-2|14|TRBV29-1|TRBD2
CSVGGLPNTGELFF